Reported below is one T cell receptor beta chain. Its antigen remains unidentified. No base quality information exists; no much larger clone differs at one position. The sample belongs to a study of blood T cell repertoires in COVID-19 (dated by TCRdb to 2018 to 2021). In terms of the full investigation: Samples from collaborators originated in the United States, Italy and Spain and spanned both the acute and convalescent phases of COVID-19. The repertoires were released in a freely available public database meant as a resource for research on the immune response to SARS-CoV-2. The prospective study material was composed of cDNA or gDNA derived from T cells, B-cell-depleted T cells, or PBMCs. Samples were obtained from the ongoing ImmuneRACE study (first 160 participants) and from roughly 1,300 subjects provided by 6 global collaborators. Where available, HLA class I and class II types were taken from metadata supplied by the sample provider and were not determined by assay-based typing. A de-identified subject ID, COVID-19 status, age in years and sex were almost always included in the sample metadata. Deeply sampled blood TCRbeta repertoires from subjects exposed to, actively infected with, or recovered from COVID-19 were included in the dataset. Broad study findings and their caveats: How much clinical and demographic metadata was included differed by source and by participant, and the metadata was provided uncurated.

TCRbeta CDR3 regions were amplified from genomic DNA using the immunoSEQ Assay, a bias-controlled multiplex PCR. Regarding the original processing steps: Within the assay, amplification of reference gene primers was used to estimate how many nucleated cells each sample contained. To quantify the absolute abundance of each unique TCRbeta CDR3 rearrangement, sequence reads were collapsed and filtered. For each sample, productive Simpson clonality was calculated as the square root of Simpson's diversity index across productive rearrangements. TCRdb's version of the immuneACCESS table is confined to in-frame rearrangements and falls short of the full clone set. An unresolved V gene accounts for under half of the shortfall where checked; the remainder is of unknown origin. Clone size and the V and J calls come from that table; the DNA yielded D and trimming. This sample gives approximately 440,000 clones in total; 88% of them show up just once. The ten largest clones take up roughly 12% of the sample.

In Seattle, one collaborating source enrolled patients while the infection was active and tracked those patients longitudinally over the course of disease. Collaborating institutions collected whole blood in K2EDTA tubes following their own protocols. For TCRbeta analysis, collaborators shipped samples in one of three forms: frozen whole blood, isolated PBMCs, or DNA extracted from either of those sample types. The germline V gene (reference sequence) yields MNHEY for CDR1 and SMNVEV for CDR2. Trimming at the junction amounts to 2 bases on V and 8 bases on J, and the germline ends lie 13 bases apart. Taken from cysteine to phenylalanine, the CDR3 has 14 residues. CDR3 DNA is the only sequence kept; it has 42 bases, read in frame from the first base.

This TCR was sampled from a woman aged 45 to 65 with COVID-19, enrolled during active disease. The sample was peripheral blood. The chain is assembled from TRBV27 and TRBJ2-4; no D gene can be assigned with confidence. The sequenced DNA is TGTGCCAGCAGTTTACAAAGCCTTAGAGACATTCAGTACTTC. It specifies CASSLQSLRDIQYF.